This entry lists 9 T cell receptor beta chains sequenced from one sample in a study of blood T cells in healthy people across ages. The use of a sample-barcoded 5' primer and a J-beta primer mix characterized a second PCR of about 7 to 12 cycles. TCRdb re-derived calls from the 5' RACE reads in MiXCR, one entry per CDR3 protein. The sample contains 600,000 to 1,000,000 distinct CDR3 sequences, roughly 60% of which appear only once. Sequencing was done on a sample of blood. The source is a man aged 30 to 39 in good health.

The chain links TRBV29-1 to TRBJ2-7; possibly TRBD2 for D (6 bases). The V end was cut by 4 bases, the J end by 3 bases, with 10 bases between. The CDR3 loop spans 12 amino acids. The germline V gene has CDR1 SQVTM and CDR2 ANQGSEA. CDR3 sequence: CSVVSDYYEQYF. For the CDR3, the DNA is TGCAGCGTTGTATCGGACTACTACGAGCAGTACTTC.

The CDR3 reads CSVCPGKDYEQYF. DNA of the CDR3: TGCAGCGTTTGTCCGGGGAAGGACTACGAGCAGTACTTC. The chain is built from TRBV29-1 and TRBJ2-7; a possible D gene is TRBD2 (5 bases). Trimming shortened V by 5 bases and J by 3 bases, and 14 bases separated the two germline ends. CDR1 is SQVTM, CDR2 ANQGSEA, per germline. This CDR3 region has 13 residues.

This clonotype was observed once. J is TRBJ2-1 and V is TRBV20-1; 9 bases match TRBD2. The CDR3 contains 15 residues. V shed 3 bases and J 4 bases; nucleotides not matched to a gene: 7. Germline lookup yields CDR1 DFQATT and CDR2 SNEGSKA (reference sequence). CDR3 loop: CSASQGLARYNEQFF. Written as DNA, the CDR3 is TGCAGTGCTAGCCAAGGACTAGCGAGGTACAATGAGCAGTTCTTC.

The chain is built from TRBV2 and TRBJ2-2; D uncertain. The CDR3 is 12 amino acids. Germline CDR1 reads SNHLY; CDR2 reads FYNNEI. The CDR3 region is CASGRYTGELFF. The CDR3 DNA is TGTGCTTCAGGCCGGTACACCGGGGAGCTGTTTTTT.

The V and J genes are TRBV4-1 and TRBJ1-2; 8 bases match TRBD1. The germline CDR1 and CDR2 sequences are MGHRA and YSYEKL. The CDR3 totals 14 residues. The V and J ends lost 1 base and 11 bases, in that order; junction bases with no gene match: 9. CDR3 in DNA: TGCGCCAGCAGCCAAGGGACAGGGAAGAAGGATTACACCTTC. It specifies CASSQGTGKKDYTF.

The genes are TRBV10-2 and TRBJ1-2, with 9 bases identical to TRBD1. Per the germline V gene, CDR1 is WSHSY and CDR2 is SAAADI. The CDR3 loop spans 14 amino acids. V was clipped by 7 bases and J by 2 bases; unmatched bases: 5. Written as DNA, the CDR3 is TGCGCCAGCAATCCGGGACAGGGAAACTATGGCTACACCTTC. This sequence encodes CASNPGQGNYGYTF.

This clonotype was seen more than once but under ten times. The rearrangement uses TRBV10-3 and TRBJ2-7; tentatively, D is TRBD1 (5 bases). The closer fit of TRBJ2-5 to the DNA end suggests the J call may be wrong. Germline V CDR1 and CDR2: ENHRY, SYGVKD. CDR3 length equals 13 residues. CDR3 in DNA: TGTGCCATCAGTGAGTCCAGGGAAGAGACCCAGTACTTC. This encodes CAISESREETQYF.

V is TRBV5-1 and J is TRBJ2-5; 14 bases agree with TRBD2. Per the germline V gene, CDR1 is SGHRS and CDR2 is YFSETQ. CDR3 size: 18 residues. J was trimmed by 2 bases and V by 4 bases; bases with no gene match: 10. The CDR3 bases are TGCGCCAGCAGCATCGGACTAGCGGGGGGCTACGATCAAGAGACCCAGTACTTC. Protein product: CASSIGLAGGYDQETQYF.

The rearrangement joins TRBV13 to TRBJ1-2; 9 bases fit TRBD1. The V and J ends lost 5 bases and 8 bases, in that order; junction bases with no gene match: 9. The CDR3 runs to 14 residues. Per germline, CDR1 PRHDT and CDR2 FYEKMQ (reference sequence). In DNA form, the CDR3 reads TGTGCCAGCAGCCGGACCGGGACAGGGTTAGGCTACACCTTC. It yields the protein CASSRTGTGLGYTF.